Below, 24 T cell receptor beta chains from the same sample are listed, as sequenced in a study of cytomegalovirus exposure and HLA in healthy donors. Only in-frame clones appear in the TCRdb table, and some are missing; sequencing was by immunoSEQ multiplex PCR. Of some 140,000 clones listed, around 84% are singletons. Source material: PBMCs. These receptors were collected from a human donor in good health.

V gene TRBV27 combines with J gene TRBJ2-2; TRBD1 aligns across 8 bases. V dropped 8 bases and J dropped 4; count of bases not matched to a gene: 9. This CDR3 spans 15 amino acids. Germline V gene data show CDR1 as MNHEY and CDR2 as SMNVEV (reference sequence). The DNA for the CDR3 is TGTGCCAGCGGGCAGGGGGCCCTTTTCACCGGGGAGCTGTTTTTT. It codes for CASGQGALFTGELFF.

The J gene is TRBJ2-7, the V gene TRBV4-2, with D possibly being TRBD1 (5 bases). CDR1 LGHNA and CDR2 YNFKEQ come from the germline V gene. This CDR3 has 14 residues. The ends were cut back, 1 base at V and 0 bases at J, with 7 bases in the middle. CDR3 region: CASSQGGTSYEQYF. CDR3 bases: TGTGCCAGCAGCCAAGGGGGCACCTCCTACGAGCAGTACTTC.

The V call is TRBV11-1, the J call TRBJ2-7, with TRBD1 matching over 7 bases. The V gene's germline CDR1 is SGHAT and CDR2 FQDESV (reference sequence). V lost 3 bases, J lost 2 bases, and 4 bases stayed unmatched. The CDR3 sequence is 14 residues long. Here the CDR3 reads CASSLSGTAYEQYF. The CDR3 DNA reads TGTGCCAGCAGCTTGTCCGGGACAGCCTACGAGCAGTACTTC.

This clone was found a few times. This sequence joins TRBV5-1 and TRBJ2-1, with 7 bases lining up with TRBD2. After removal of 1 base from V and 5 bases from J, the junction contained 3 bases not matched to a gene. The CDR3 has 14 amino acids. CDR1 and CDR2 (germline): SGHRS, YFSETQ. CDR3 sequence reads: CASSLPGTNNEQFF. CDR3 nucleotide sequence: TGCGCCAGCAGCTTGCCTGGGACTAACAATGAGCAGTTCTTC.

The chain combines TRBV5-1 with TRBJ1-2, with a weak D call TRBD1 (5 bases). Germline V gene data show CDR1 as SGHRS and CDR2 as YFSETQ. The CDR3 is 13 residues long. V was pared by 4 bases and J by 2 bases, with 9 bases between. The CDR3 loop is CASSPGINYGYTF. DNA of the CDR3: TGCGCCAGCAGCCCAGGGATCAACTATGGCTACACCTTC. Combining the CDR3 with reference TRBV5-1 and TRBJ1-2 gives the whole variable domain KAGVTQTPRYLIKTRGQQVTLSCSPISGHRSVSWYQQTPGQGLQFLFEYFSETQRNKGNFPGRFSGRQFSNSRSEMNVSTLELGDSALYLCASSPGINYGYTFGSGTRLTVV.

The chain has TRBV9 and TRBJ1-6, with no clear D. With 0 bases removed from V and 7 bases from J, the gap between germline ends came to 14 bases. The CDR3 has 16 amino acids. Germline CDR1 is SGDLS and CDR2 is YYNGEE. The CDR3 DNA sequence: TGTGCCAGCAGCGTAGCTACCGGGGATTCAAATTCACCCCTCCACTTT. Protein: CASSVATGDSNSPLHF.

The CDR3 bases are TGTGCCACCAGCAGATATAGGGGACAGGGACCCTACGAGCAGTACTTC. Amino acids: CATSRYRGQGPYEQYF. This chain joins TRBV15 and TRBJ2-7; 9 nucleotides agree with TRBD1. The germline CDR1 and CDR2 sequences are LNHNV and YYDKDF (reference sequence). The CDR3 runs to 16 residues. Trimming took 2 bases from V and 2 from J; bases not matched to a gene: 7. The full variable domain, with the rest looked up from reference TRBV15 and TRBJ2-7, is DAMVIQNPRYQVTQFGKPVTLSCSQTLNHNVMYWYQQKSSQAPKLLFHYYDKDFNNEADTPDNFQSRRPNTSFCFLDIRSPGLGDTAMYLCATSRYRGQGPYEQYFGPGTRLTVT.

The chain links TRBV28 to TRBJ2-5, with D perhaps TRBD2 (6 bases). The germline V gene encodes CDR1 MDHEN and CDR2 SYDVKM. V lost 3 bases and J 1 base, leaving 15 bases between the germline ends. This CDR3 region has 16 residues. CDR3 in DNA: TGTGCCAGCAGTTTGATGACCCTGGGGGGCCAAGAGACCCAGTACTTC. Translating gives CASSLMTLGGQETQYF.

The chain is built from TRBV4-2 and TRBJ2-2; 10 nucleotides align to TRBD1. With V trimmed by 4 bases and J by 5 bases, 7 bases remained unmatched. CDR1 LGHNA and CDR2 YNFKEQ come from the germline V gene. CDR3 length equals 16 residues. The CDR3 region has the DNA TGTGCCAGCAGCCGACAGGGGGCTTTAGGGACCGGGGAGCTGTTTTTT. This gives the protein CASSRQGALGTGELFF.

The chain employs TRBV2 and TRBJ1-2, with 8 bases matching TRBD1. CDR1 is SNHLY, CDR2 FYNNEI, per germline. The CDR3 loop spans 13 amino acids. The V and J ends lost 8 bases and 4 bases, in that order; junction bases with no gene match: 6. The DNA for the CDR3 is TGTGCCAGCTTGCGGACAGGGATCTATGGCTACACCTTC. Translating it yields CASLRTGIYGYTF.

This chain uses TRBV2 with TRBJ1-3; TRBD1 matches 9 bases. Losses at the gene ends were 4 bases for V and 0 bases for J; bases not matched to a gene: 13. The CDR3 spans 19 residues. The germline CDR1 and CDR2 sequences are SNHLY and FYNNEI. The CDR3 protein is CASSGDRDRRTSSGNTIYF. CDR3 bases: TGTGCCAGCAGTGGGGACAGGGACCGCCGCACCTCCTCTGGAAACACCATATATTTT.

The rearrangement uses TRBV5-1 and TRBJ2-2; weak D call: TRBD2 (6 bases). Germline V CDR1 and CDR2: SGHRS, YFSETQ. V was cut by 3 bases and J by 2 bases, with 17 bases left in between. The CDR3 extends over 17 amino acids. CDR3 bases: TGCGCCAGCAGCTCCATAAAGGGACTCCCAAACACCGGGGAGCTGTTTTTT. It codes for CASSSIKGLPNTGELFF.

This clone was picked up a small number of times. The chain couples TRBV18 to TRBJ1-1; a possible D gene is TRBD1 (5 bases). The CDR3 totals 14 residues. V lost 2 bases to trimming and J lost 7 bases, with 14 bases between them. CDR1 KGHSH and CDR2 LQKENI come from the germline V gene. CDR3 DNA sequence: TGTGCCAGCTCACCAAACGGTGACAGATATGAAGCTTTCTTT. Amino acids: CASSPNGDRYEAFF. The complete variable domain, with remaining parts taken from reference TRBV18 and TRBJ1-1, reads NAGVMQNPRHLVRRRGQEARLRCSPMKGHSHVYWYRQLPEEGLKFMVYLQKENIIDESGMPKERFSAEFPKEGPSILRIQQVVRGDSAAYFCASSPNGDRYEAFFGQGTRLTVV.

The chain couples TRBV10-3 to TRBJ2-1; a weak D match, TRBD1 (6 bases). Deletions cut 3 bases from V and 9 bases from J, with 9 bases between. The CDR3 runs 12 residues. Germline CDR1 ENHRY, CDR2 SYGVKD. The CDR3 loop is CAISEQGVEQFF. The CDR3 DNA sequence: TGTGCCATCAGTGAACAGGGCGTTGAGCAGTTCTTC.

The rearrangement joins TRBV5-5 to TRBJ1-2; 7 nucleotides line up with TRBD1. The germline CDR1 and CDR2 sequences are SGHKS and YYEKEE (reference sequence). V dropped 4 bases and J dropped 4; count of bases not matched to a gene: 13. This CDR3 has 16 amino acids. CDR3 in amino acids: CASSHGGTAGGYGYTF. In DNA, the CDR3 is TGTGCCAGCAGCCACGGGGGGACAGCGGGAGGCTATGGCTACACCTTC.

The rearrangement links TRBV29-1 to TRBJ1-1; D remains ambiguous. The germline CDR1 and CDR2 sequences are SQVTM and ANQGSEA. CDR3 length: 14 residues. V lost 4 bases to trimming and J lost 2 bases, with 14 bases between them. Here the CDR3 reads CSVAAGPTNTEAFF. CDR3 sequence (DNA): TGCAGCGTTGCCGCGGGTCCCACCAACACTGAAGCTTTCTTT.

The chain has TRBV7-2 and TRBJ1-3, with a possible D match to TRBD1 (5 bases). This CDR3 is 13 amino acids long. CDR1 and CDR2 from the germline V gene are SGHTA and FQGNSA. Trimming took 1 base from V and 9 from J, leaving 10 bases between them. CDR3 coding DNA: TGTGCCAGCAGCTTAGAAAGGGGCAGCACCATATATTTT. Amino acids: CASSLERGSTIYF.

The CDR3, as DNA: TGTGCCAGCAAAACAAGCAGGGCAGCGAACACTGAAGCTTTCTTT. This sequence encodes CASKTSRAANTEAFF. This chain connects TRBV5-6 to TRBJ1-1; TRBD1 might be the D (5 bases). Germline loops: CDR1 SGHDT, CDR2 YYEEEE. V was cut by 6 bases and J by 1 base, with 16 bases left in between. The CDR3 totals 15 residues. Full variable domain (rest looked up from reference TRBV5-6 and TRBJ1-1): DAGVTQSPTHLIKTRGQQVTLRCSPKSGHDTVSWYQQALGQGPQFIFQYYEEEERQRGNFPDRFSGHQFPNYSSELNVNALLLGDSALYLCASKTSRAANTEAFFGQGTRLTVV.

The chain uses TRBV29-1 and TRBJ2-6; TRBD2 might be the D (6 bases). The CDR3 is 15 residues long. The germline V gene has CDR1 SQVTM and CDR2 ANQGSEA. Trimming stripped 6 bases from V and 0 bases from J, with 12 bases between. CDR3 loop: CSVGLFLSGANVLTF. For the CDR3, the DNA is TGCAGCGTGGGACTTTTTCTCTCTGGGGCCAACGTCCTGACTTTC. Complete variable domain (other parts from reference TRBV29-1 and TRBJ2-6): SAVISQKPSRDICQRGTSLTIQCQVDSQVTMMFWYRQQPGQSLTLIATANQGSEATYESGFVIDKFPISRPNLTFSTLTVSNMSPEDSSIYLCSVGLFLSGANVLTFGAGSRLTVL.

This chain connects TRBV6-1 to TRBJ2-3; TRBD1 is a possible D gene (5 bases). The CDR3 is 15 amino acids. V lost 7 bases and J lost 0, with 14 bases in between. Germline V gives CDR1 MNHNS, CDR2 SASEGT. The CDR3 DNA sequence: TGTGCCAGCACCGAACAGGCGCCTAGCACAGATACGCAGTATTTT. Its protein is CASTEQAPSTDTQYF.

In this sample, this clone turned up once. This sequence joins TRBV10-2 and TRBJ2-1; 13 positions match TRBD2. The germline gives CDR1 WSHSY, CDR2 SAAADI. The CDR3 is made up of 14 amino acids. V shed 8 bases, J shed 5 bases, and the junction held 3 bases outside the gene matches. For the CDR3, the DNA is TGCGCCAGCTCGGGACTAGCGGGAAACAATGAGCAGTTCTTC. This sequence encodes CASSGLAGNNEQFF.

CDR3 sequence (DNA): TGTGCCAGCAGTTTAATTAGTCACTACAATGAGCAGTTCTTC. This encodes CASSLISHYNEQFF. V is TRBV27 and J is TRBJ2-1, with D unclear. CDR3 length: 14 residues. V was clipped by 2 bases and J by 3 bases, with 8 bases between them. Looked up from germline, CDR1 is MNHEY and CDR2 is SMNVEV (reference sequence).

CDR3: CAWGTGHLAGGTQYF. The CDR3 DNA follows: TGTGCCTGGGGGACAGGGCATCTTGCGGGGGGGACCCAGTACTTC. This chain links TRBV30 with TRBJ2-5, with D tentatively TRBD1 (9 bases). With 5 bases removed from V and 7 bases from J, the gap between germline ends came to 23 bases. CDR3 length: 15 residues. Germline values: CDR1 GTSNPN, CDR2 SVGIG (reference sequence). Variable domain in full (rest from reference TRBV30 and TRBJ2-5): SQTIHQWPATLVQPVGSPLSLECTVEGTSNPNLYWYRQAAGRGLQLLFYSVGIGQISSEVPQNLSASRPQDRQFILSSKKLLLSDSGFYLCAWGTGHLAGGTQYFGPGTRLLVL.

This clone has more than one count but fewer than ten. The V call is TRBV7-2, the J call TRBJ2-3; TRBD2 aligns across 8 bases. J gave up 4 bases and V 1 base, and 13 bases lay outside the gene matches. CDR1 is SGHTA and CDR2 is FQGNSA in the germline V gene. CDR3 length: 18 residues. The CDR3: CASSLVPLAGGDSDTQYF. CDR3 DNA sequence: TGTGCCAGCAGCTTAGTGCCTCTGGCGGGAGGCGACTCAGATACGCAGTATTTT.